This T cell receptor (beta chain) was identified in a study of shared clonotypes between healthy human individuals. Only in-frame clones appear in the TCRdb table, and some are missing; sequencing was by immunoSEQ multiplex PCR. The table includes around 2,000,000 clones, about 95% detected once. The CDR3 runs 14 residues. Germline V gives CDR1 SGHDT, CDR2 YYEEEE. Trimming pared 4 bases from V and 0 bases from J, leaving 10 bases between. Positively selected for CCR7, the CD45RO-negative cells used as naive CD8 cells excluded terminally differentiated effector memory CD45RA+ cells. The chain couples TRBV5-6 to TRBJ2-5; unclear D gene. This TCR was recovered from a young man in good health. Specimen: naive CD8+ T cells sorted from blood. The CDR3 reads CASSPVRYQETQYF. CDR3 nucleotide sequence: TGTGCCAGCAGCCCGGTAAGGTACCAAGAGACCCAGTACTTC.